This T cell receptor beta chain came from a study of a mutant IDH1 vaccine in newly diagnosed glioma. Looking at the study overall: Patients under treatment included roughly 62% males and 37.5% females and had a mean age of approximately 40 years. Former treatment meant radiotherapy, temozolomide, or both; the majority had gotten both.

Profiling relied on immunoSEQ multiplex PCR, and the TCRdb table lists in-frame clones only, not all of them. This table has under 65,000 clones, 80% to 90% appearing once. Broader study findings: Overall, 93.3% of patients had vaccine-induced immune responses. Among top peripheral T cell clonotypes, changes seemed unrelated to pseudoprogression.

As regards this clone: The antigen remains unidentified.

The time point was: baseline, week 1 (first vaccination visit). Treatment given: pre-vaccination baseline after standard-of-care therapy. The V gene end was trimmed by 2 bases and the J gene end by 7 bases; junction bases not matched to a gene: 6. This CDR3 is 15 amino acids long. CDR1 is SNHLY and CDR2 is FYNNEI in the germline V gene. The sequence was collected from a man between 18 and 35 years old with glioma. Specimen: PBMCs, collected from a glioma patient treated with radiotherapy, temozolomide or both. This chain uses TRBV2 with TRBJ2-1; 9 bases agree with TRBD1. In DNA, the CDR3 is TGTGCCAGCAGTGAACAAACAGGGGGCTATAATGAGCAGTTCTTC. This codes for CASSEQTGGYNEQFF.